The 18 T cell receptor beta chains below were found in one sample sequenced in a study of control samples from healthy donors and cancer patients. Some clones are missing from TCRdb's copy, which holds only in-frame ones; the method was immunoSEQ multiplex PCR. The table shows about 120,000 clones, with roughly 92% occurring only once. Sequencing input: blood. The source is a young man in good health.

This clone was seen only a few times. The chain is built from TRBV19 and TRBJ1-2, with TRBD1 identical over 10 bases. With 3 bases clipped from V and 6 bases from J, the junction kept 7 bases outside the gene matches. The CDR3 totals 15 residues. Germline V gene lookup returns CDR1 LNHDA and CDR2 SQIVND (reference sequence). The CDR3 coding sequence is TGTGCCAGTAGTATCCTAGGACAGGGGGTAGATGGCTACACCTTC. This sequence encodes CASSILGQGVDGYTF. Combining the CDR3 with reference TRBV19 and TRBJ1-2 gives the whole variable domain DGGITQSPKYLFRKEGQNVTLSCEQNLNHDAMYWYRQDPGQGLRLIYYSQIVNDFQKGDIAEGYSVSREKKESFPLTVTSAQKNPTAFYLCASSILGQGVDGYTFGSGTRLTVV.

The chain couples TRBV5-4 to TRBJ1-2, with 9 bases fitting TRBD1. This CDR3 is built from 12 residues. Germline CDR1 is SGHNT and CDR2 is YYREEE (reference sequence). V was clipped by 5 bases and J by 5 bases; unmatched bases: 1. The CDR3, as DNA: TGTGCCAGCAGGGGGACAGGGTATGGCTACACCTTC. It codes for CASRGTGYGYTF.

This sequence joins TRBV24-1 and TRBJ1-5; possibly TRBD1 for D (6 bases). V lost 2 bases, J lost 4 bases, and 11 bases lay in between. Per the germline V gene, CDR1 is KGHDR and CDR2 is SFDVKD. The CDR3 loop spans 15 amino acids. The CDR3 region has the DNA TGTGCCACCAGTGATTCAAGGGACATAAATCAGCCCCAGCATTTT. Translated: CATSDSRDINQPQHF.

The rearrangement joins TRBV7-9 to TRBJ2-3; D might be TRBD1 or TRBD2, each matching 5 bases. CDR3 size: 14 residues. From germline, CDR1 is SEHNR and CDR2 FQNEAQ (reference sequence). V lost 3 bases and J lost 3, with 10 bases in between. The CDR3 here is CASSFSGPTDTQYF. The CDR3 DNA is TGTGCCAGCAGCTTTTCGGGGCCTACAGATACGCAGTATTTT. Full variable domain (rest looked up from reference TRBV7-9 and TRBJ2-3): DTGVSQNPRHKITKRGQNVTFRCDPISEHNRLYWYRQTLGQGPEFLTYFQNEAQLEKSRLLSDRFSAERPKGSFSTLEIQRTEQGDSAMYLCASSFSGPTDTQYFGPGTRLTVL.

The chain employs TRBV11-3 and TRBJ1-2, with TRBD1 matching 7 bases. Unmatched junction bases numbered 19, after V lost 10 bases and J lost 2 bases. Germline V gives CDR1 SGHNT, CDR2 YENEEA. The CDR3 is 17 amino acids. The CDR3 reads CATPPRQGLSKNYGYTF. The CDR3 DNA follows: TGTGCCACACCTCCACGACAGGGATTGAGTAAGAACTATGGCTACACCTTC.

The CDR3 is CASSLESARGGLGNEQFF. The CDR3 nucleotides are TGTGCCAGCAGCTTAGAAAGTGCGCGGGGGGGCCTGGGGAATGAGCAGTTCTTC. The chain is built from TRBV11-3 and TRBJ2-1; 9 nucleotides match TRBD2. There are 18 residues in the CDR3. Germline V gene sequence: CDR1 SGHNT, CDR2 YENEEA. The V segment lost 0 bases and the J segment 7 bases; nucleotides outside the gene matches: 13.

The V call is TRBV6-5, the J call TRBJ1-2; TRBD1 might be the D (6 bases). Trimming removed 0 bases from V and 5 bases from J, with 13 bases in between. The CDR3 extends over 15 amino acids. Germline-derived CDR1 and CDR2 are MNHEY and SVGAGI. CDR3 nucleotides: TGTGCCAGCAGTTACTCTGGGGGGGGCAGGTATGGCTACACCTTC. Protein sequence: CASSYSGGGRYGYTF.

The V and J genes are TRBV5-4 and TRBJ2-3, with 15 bases lining up with TRBD2. Germline V gives CDR1 SGHNT, CDR2 YYREEE (reference sequence). This CDR3 comprises 18 residues. V lost 4 bases to trimming and J lost 2 bases; unmatched junction nucleotides: 8. Here the CDR3 reads CASSPGLAGGRNTDTQYF. For the CDR3, the DNA is TGTGCCAGCAGCCCGGGACTAGCGGGGGGAAGAAACACAGATACGCAGTATTTT.

The genes are TRBV5-4 and TRBJ2-7; the D gene is possibly TRBD1 (5 bases). CDR3 length: 14 residues. Trimming left V 2 bases short and J 3 bases short, with 12 bases between. CDR1 and CDR2 from the germline V gene are SGHNT and YYREEE (reference sequence). Here the CDR3 reads CASSFGGAIYEQYF. DNA for the CDR3: TGTGCCAGCAGCTTTGGTGGGGCGATCTACGAGCAGTACTTC.

The chain is built from TRBV10-3 and TRBJ2-3, with D possibly TRBD2 on 7 matching bases. The CDR3 has 15 residues. CDR1 is ENHRY and CDR2 is SYGVKD in the germline V gene. V lost 6 bases to trimming and J lost 1 base, with 14 bases between them. The CDR3 bases are TGTGCCATCAGGGGGGGGGCTATCGGCACAGATACGCAGTATTTT. Protein product: CAIRGGAIGTDTQYF.

This chain links TRBV7-9 with TRBJ2-2; D call uncertain. This CDR3 is 13 amino acids long. Trimming pared 1 base from V and 7 bases from J, leaving 7 bases between. Germline CDR1 SEHNR, CDR2 FQNEAQ (reference sequence). Here the CDR3 reads CASSLDNFGELFF. The CDR3 region has the DNA TGTGCCAGCAGCTTAGACAACTTCGGGGAGCTGTTTTTT.

The V and J genes are TRBV20-1 and TRBJ2-5; no definite D call. This CDR3 has 13 residues. The V gene lost 3 bases and the J gene lost 0 bases, with 8 bases spanning the gap. Germline CDR1 DFQATT, CDR2 SNEGSKA (reference sequence). CDR3: CSASLRYQETQYF. CDR3 nucleotide sequence: TGCAGTGCTAGTTTGCGGTACCAAGAGACCCAGTACTTC.

This rearrangement joins TRBV28 to TRBJ1-5, with D unresolved. V dropped 2 bases and J dropped 7 bases, with 9 bases sitting between them. CDR1 is MDHEN, CDR2 SYDVKM, per germline. The CDR3 spans 13 residues. DNA for the CDR3: TGTGCCAGCAGTTTAGCAGTTTTCCAGCCCCAGCATTTT. This translates into CASSLAVFQPQHF.

The chain carries TRBV18 and TRBJ2-7, with a tentative D call TRBD1 (6 bases). CDR1 and CDR2 (germline): KGHSH, LQKENI. This CDR3 comprises 14 residues. The V gene lost 3 bases and the J gene lost 3 bases, with 12 bases spanning the gap. CDR3 loop: CASSPTGQFYEQYF. The DNA of the CDR3 is TGTGCCAGCTCACCTACGGGACAATTCTACGAGCAGTACTTC. Looking up the rest from reference TRBV18 and TRBJ2-7 gives the full variable domain: NAGVMQNPRHLVRRRGQEARLRCSPMKGHSHVYWYRQLPEEGLKFMVYLQKENIIDESGMPKERFSAEFPKEGPSILRIQQVVRGDSAAYFCASSPTGQFYEQYFGPGTRLTVT.

The chain is built from TRBV6-5 and TRBJ1-4, with D possibly being TRBD1 (6 bases). Germline values: CDR1 MNHEY, CDR2 SVGAGI. V was clipped by 8 bases and J by 4 bases, with 11 bases between them. This CDR3 is built from 13 residues. The CDR3 sequence: CASSRGHNEKLFF. DNA of the CDR3: TGTGCCAGCTCGCGGGGGCATAATGAAAAACTGTTTTTT.

The rearrangement uses TRBV3-1 (or the pseudogene TRBV3-2) and TRBJ2-3, with 8 bases lining up with TRBD2. CDR3 length equals 16 residues. Germline CDR1 reads LGHDT; CDR2 reads YNNKEL (reference sequence). The junction had 14 bases not matched to a gene; V was cut back by 6 bases and J by 6 bases. In DNA, the CDR3 is TGTGCCAGCAGTCTCTTGGTGGCTAGCGGGTCGGATACGCAGTATTTT. This encodes CASSLLVASGSDTQYF.

The rearrangement uses TRBV11-1 and TRBJ1-2, with D possibly matching TRBD1 (6 bases). V lost 3 bases to trimming and J lost 5 bases, with 10 bases between them. The germline V gene encodes CDR1 SGHAT and CDR2 FQDESV (reference sequence). The CDR3 length is 13 residues. The CDR3 spells CASSLDSNYGYTF. CDR3 DNA: TGTGCCAGCAGCTTGGACAGCAATTATGGCTACACCTTC.

This chain uses TRBV4-1 with TRBJ1-1; the D gene is possibly TRBD1 (5 bases). Trimming stripped 1 base from V and 4 bases from J, with 22 bases between. Germline values: CDR1 MGHRA, CDR2 YSYEKL. This CDR3 contains 18 residues. The CDR3 loop is CASSQVTLWGLPATEAFF. Written as DNA, the CDR3 is TGCGCCAGCAGCCAAGTCACCCTTTGGGGGTTACCTGCCACTGAAGCTTTCTTT.